Below, 10 T cell receptor beta chains from the same sample are listed, as sequenced in a study of T cell clonality in common variable immunodeficiency. Generated by immunoSEQ multiplex PCR, the TCRdb table keeps only in-frame clones and is missing some. The record shows fewer than 75,000 clones for this sample, with no singletons present. The sequenced material came from peripheral blood mononuclear cells. These receptors were taken from a person between 18 and 69 years old in good health.

To note about this clone: The DNA ends 3 residues before the CDR3 does, and the rest of the CDR3 is filled in from the germline J gene. The V and J genes are TRBV2 and TRBJ2-3; D remains unclear. V was trimmed by 2 bases and J by 0 bases, leaving 9 bases between them. Germline V lookup: CDR1 SNHLY, CDR2 FYNNEI. The CDR3 has 15 residues. CDR3 DNA, as far as it was read: TGTGCCAGCAGTGAACTGGGCAGCAGCACAGATACG. Its translation is CASSELGSSTDT. Given in full, the CDR3 is CASSELGSSTDTQYF.

This clone was recorded many times. From the germline J gene comes the end of the CDR3, since the read stops 3 residues before it. The gene calls are TRBV20-1 and TRBJ2-7; 12 nucleotides agree with TRBD2. The V and J ends lost 6 bases and 4 bases, in that order; junction bases with no gene match: 7. The CDR3 runs to 14 residues. Per the germline V gene, CDR1 is DFQATT and CDR2 is SNEGSKA (reference sequence). The sequenced CDR3 bases are TGCAGTGCCAACTCCGGGACTAGCGGGTACGAG. Its translation is CSANSGTSGYE. The full CDR3 is CSANSGTSGYEQYF.

This clone was found many times. With the read ending 3 residues before the CDR3 end, the germline J gene is used to fill in that end. The chain couples TRBV7-9 to TRBJ1-4; D call uncertain. Germline CDR1 reads SEHNR; CDR2 reads FQNEAQ (reference sequence). The V gene lost 5 bases and the J gene lost 0 bases, with 7 bases spanning the gap. The CDR3 is 14 residues long. The CDR3: CASSAVTTNEKLFF. The sequenced CDR3 bases are TGTGCCAGCAGCGCGGTTACAACTAATGAAAAA.

This clone was recorded at least ten times. The read halts 3 residues ahead of the CDR3 end, with the missing end drawn from the germline J gene. This chain links TRBV29-1 with TRBJ1-3; D is possibly TRBD1 (5 bases). Germline V gives CDR1 SQVTM, CDR2 ANQGSEA. With 1 base removed from V and 3 bases from J, the gap between germline ends came to 10 bases. The CDR3 has 14 amino acids. The covered CDR3 bases are TGCAGCGTTGAAGGGGGGGGTCGTGGAAACACC. It yields the protein CSVEGGGRGNT. The entire CDR3 reads CSVEGGGRGNTIYF.

This clone was seen repeatedly, ten times or more. The read stops 3 residues short of the end of the CDR3; the missing end is completed from the germline J gene. This chain joins TRBV28 and TRBJ2-7; perhaps TRBD2 as D (6 bases). The CDR3 contains 12 residues. The germline V and J ends were trimmed by 3 bases and 6 bases, with 9 bases remaining between them. Germline V lookup: CDR1 MDHEN, CDR2 SYDVKM. The sequenced part of the CDR3 DNA is TGTGCCAGCAGTTTGGAGGGCCGCGAG. Protein product: CASSLEGRE. The CDR3 in full is CASSLEGREQYF.

This clone was observed at least ten times. The CDR3 end falls 3 residues outside the read, so it is completed with the germline J gene. The chain uses TRBV29-1 and TRBJ2-1; 9 nucleotides align to TRBD2. Trimming took 5 bases from V and 4 from J; bases not matched to a gene: 12. The CDR3 runs to 16 residues. CDR1 and CDR2 (germline): SQVTM, ANQGSEA. The CDR3 bases that were read are TGCAGCGTTCCAGCGGGGGGCGCAAGCGTTTACAATGAG. It encodes CSVPAGGASVYNE. The entire CDR3 protein reads CSVPAGGASVYNEQFF.

The table lists this clone with many counts. The read comes to an end 3 residues before the CDR3 does, leaving the germline J gene to fill in the end. This chain connects TRBV5-1 to TRBJ1-2; no clear D gene. V was clipped by 1 base and J by 4 bases, with 11 bases between them. The V gene's germline CDR1 is SGHRS and CDR2 YFSETQ. There are 14 residues in the CDR3. The CDR3 spells CASSLIADSYGYTF. Incomplete CDR3 DNA: TGCGCCAGCAGCTTGATTGCAGACTCCTATGGC.

In its sample, this clone was seen many times. The read ends 3 residues early relative to the CDR3; the germline J gene fills the gap. The chain is built from TRBV7-3 and TRBJ1-1; D is undetermined. Germline values: CDR1 SGHTA, CDR2 FQGTGA. With 5 bases removed from V and 5 bases from J, the gap between germline ends came to 12 bases. The CDR3 runs to 13 residues. Here the CDR3 reads CASSAGRGTEAFF. The CDR3 bases that were read are TGTGCCAGCAGCGCGGGCCGGGGAACTGAA. The whole variable domain, filled in from reference TRBV7-3 and TRBJ1-1, reads GAGVSQTPSNKVTEKGKYVELRCDPISGHTALYWYRQSLGQGPEFLIYFQGTGAADDSGLPNDRFFAVRPEGSVSTLKIQRTERGDSAVYLCASSAGRGTEAFFGQGTRLTVV.

This clone has a count of ten or more. The CDR3 end lies 3 residues beyond the end of the read and is filled in from the germline J gene. The chain employs TRBV5-1 and TRBJ1-1; D remains unclear. The V gene lost 7 bases and the J gene lost 1 base, with 17 bases spanning the gap. The CDR3 extends over 15 amino acids. From germline, CDR1 is SGHRS and CDR2 YFSETQ. CDR3 DNA (partial): TGCGCCAGCTCCTTCGGAGCGGGGAAGAACACTGAA. Amino acids: CASSFGAGKNTE. The entire CDR3 sequence reads CASSFGAGKNTEAFF.

Many counts were recorded for this clone. The CDR3 end falls 3 residues outside the read, so it is completed with the germline J gene. This sequence joins TRBV30 and TRBJ1-1; D may be TRBD1 (6 bases). Germline V lookup: CDR1 GTSNPN, CDR2 SVGIG (reference sequence). CDR3 length: 13 amino acids. V was trimmed by 2 bases and J by 4 bases, leaving 11 bases between them. The CDR3: CAWSFRGGTEAFF. The sequenced part of the CDR3 DNA is TGTGCCTGGAGTTTCAGGGGTGGCACTGAA.